This T cell receptor beta chain derives from a study of blood T cell repertoires in COVID-19. Study overall: PBMCs, B-cell-depleted T cells, or T cells were the source of the cDNA or gDNA that made up the material.

Only in-frame clones appear in the TCRdb table, and some are missing; sequencing was by immunoSEQ multiplex PCR. Here the sample spans 250,000 or so clones, around 81% being singletons. The CDR3 covers 16 residues. Germline assignment: CDR1 WSHSY and CDR2 SAAADI. V was pared by 6 bases and J by 0 bases, with 4 bases of the junction left unmatched. The sequencing input was peripheral blood. This sequence was found in a woman aged 60-75 years with active or convalescent COVID-19. The chain recombines TRBV10-2 with TRBJ2-6; 8 positions agree with TRBD2. The CDR3 DNA reads TGCGCCAGCAGCCTAAGCGGGGGCTCTGGGGCCAACGTCCTGACTTTC. This encodes CASSLSGGSGANVLTF.